These 18 T cell receptor beta chains came from one sample sequenced in a study of blood T cells in healthy people across ages. It was with a sample-barcoded 5' primer and a J-beta primer mix that a second PCR of roughly 6 to 12 cycles was run. TCRdb passed the 5' RACE reads through MiXCR, listing each CDR3 protein once. Of about 580,000 distinct CDR3 sequences listed, around half were seen once; the top ten hold roughly 24%. The specimen was blood. These receptors all come from a man aged 80 or over in good health.

The rearrangement links TRBV12-3 or TRBV12-4 to TRBJ2-5, with D perhaps TRBD1 or TRBD2 (5 bases each). Trimming took 3 bases from V and 4 from J, leaving 21 bases between them. The CDR3 runs to 17 residues. The CDR3 sequence is CASSLGTGRTGRETQYF. DNA for the CDR3: TGTGCCAGCAGTTTGGGGACGGGACGAACTGGCAGAGAGACCCAGTACTTC.

J is TRBJ2-1 and V is TRBV4-2; 7 nucleotides agree with TRBD2. The trim removed 2 bases at V and 0 bases at J, leaving 4 bases unmatched. Per the germline V gene, CDR1 is LGHNA and CDR2 is YNFKEQ. CDR3 size: 16 residues. The CDR3: CASSQPGGSSYNEQFF. The CDR3 region has the DNA TGTGCCAGCAGCCAACCCGGGGGGAGCTCCTACAATGAGCAGTTCTTC.

This clonotype has just one count. The chain combines TRBV20-1 with TRBJ2-3, with unresolved D. Germline V gene data show CDR1 as DFQATT and CDR2 as SNEGSKA (reference sequence). Trimming shortened V by 6 bases and J by 0 bases, and 13 bases separated the two germline ends. CDR3 length: 14 amino acids. CDR3: CSATAWDSTDTQYF. The CDR3 DNA follows: TGCAGTGCCACGGCGTGGGATAGCACAGATACGCAGTATTTT.

The V and J genes are TRBV20-1 and TRBJ1-4; TRBD1 might be the D (5 bases). CDR1 and CDR2 from the germline V gene are DFQATT and SNEGSKA (reference sequence). Deletions cut 0 bases from V and 5 bases from J, with 10 bases between. The CDR3 sequence is 14 residues long. The CDR3 is CSAREGTENEKLFF. In DNA, the CDR3 is TGCAGTGCTAGAGAGGGGACGGAGAATGAAAAACTGTTTTTT.

The chain is built from TRBV12-3 or TRBV12-4 and TRBJ2-1; possible D gene TRBD2, 5 bases. This CDR3 is built from 15 residues. The V gene lost 5 bases and the J gene lost 3 bases, with 14 bases spanning the gap. CDR3 bases: TGTGCCAGCAGTCAAACCGGGAACCGCTACAATGAGCAGTTCTTC. Translating gives CASSQTGNRYNEQFF.

This clonotype has just a few counts. J is TRBJ2-1 and V is TRBV7-8, with 12 bases aligning to TRBD2. With V trimmed by 5 bases and J by 7 bases, 9 bases remained unmatched. CDR1 is SGHVS and CDR2 is FQNEAQ in the germline V gene. This CDR3 has 16 amino acids. In nucleotides, the CDR3 is TGTGCCAGCAGCCCTCGGACTAGCGGGAATACGAATGAGCAGTTCTTC. This encodes CASSPRTSGNTNEQFF. The full variable domain, rest sourced from reference TRBV7-8 and TRBJ2-1, is GAGVSQSPRYKVAKRGQDVALRCDPISGHVSLFWYQQALGQGPEFLTYFQNEAQLDKSGLPSDRFFAERPEGSVSTLKIQRTQQEDSAVYLCASSPRTSGNTNEQFFGPGTRLTVL.

The chain links TRBV12-5 to TRBJ2-7; 8 bases are a match to TRBD1. Losses at the gene ends were 5 bases for V and 4 bases for J; bases not matched to a gene: 7. The CDR3 extends over 14 amino acids. The V gene's germline CDR1 is LGHNT and CDR2 FRNRAP. CDR3 coding DNA: TGTGCTAGTGGTCCGCGACAGGGGCCTTACGAGCAGTACTTC. It encodes CASGPRQGPYEQYF.

The V call is TRBV20-1, the J call TRBJ2-1; D is possibly TRBD2 (5 bases). V was clipped by 3 bases and J by 4 bases, with 10 bases between them. The CDR3 is 13 residues long. CDR1 and CDR2 from the germline V gene are DFQATT and SNEGSKA (reference sequence). The CDR3 is CSASGGLYNEQFF. In DNA form, the CDR3 reads TGCAGTGCTAGCGGAGGTCTATACAATGAGCAGTTCTTC.

This clonotype was seen repeatedly, ten times or more. J is TRBJ2-3 and V is TRBV6-6; D remains ambiguous. The CDR3 is 16 residues long. V was clipped by 7 bases and J by 1 base, with 18 bases between them. The germline gives CDR1 MNHNY, CDR2 SVGAGI (reference sequence). Here the CDR3 reads CASIYNGRWGTDTQYF. The DNA for the CDR3 is TGTGCCAGCATCTACAACGGCAGGTGGGGCACAGATACGCAGTATTTT.

The V and J genes are TRBV5-1 and TRBJ2-3, with D possibly TRBD2 on 6 matching bases. Germline CDR1 reads SGHRS; CDR2 reads YFSETQ. The ends were cut back, 3 bases at V and 7 bases at J, with 15 bases in the middle. The CDR3 spans 14 residues. The CDR3 loop reads CASSSGDSSHTQYF. In nucleotides, the CDR3 is TGCGCCAGCAGCTCGGGGGACTCCTCTCATACGCAGTATTTT. Full variable domain (rest looked up from reference TRBV5-1 and TRBJ2-3): KAGVTQTPRYLIKTRGQQVTLSCSPISGHRSVSWYQQTPGQGLQFLFEYFSETQRNKGNFPGRFSGRQFSNSRSEMNVSTLELGDSALYLCASSSGDSSHTQYFGPGTRLTVL.

This clonotype turned up a few times. The chain recombines TRBV20-1 with TRBJ2-4; D remains ambiguous. The CDR3 length is 14 residues. Germline V gene lookup returns CDR1 DFQATT and CDR2 SNEGSKA (reference sequence). V lost 4 bases to trimming and J lost 2 bases, with 12 bases between them. Here the CDR3 reads CSAIGRTTKNIQYF. CDR3 sequence (DNA): TGCAGTGCTATAGGACGGACGACCAAAAACATTCAGTACTTC.

The chain carries TRBV6-5 and TRBJ2-7; a weak D match, TRBD2 (6 bases). The germline V gene has CDR1 MNHEY and CDR2 SVGAGI. Trimming removed 0 bases at V and 6 bases at J, with 15 bases between. CDR3 length equals 15 residues. The DNA of the CDR3 is TGTGCCAGCAGTTACTCTCGACTAGACCGAAGCGAGCAGTACTTC. This codes for CASSYSRLDRSEQYF.

The rearrangement uses TRBV4-3 and TRBJ1-4; D is possibly TRBD1 (5 bases). The germline CDR1 and CDR2 sequences are LGHNA and YSLEER. The V end was cut by 4 bases, the J end by 1 base, with 7 bases between. CDR3 length: 14 residues. CDR3 sequence: CASSRQLTNEKLFF. The CDR3 coding sequence is TGCGCCAGCAGCCGACAGTTAACTAATGAAAAACTGTTTTTT.

V gene TRBV24-1 combines with J gene TRBJ2-1; D gene uncertain. This CDR3 has 16 residues. The V end lost 1 base, the J end lost 3 bases, and 12 bases lay between the germline ends. Per germline, CDR1 KGHDR and CDR2 SFDVKD. The CDR3 nucleotides are TGTGCCACCAGTGATTTTAGGGCAATGGGCTACAATGAGCAGTTCTTC. This encodes CATSDFRAMGYNEQFF.

This chain links TRBV5-1 with TRBJ1-3; 9 bases are shared with TRBD1. Germline V gene lookup returns CDR1 SGHRS and CDR2 YFSETQ. The CDR3 covers 16 residues. Germline trimming cut 4 bases from V and 1 base from J; bases unmatched to any gene: 6. As DNA, the CDR3 is TGCGCCAGCAGCACCACAGGGGGCTTGTCTGGAAACACCATATATTTT. It encodes CASSTTGGLSGNTIYF.

This chain joins TRBV6-5 and TRBJ2-7; 9 nucleotides align to TRBD1. V shed 2 bases, J shed 1 base, and the junction held 3 bases outside the gene matches. Germline V gene data show CDR1 as MNHEY and CDR2 as SVGAGI. CDR3 length: 15 residues. CDR3 in DNA: TGTGCCAGCAGTTACGGGACAGGGAAGTCCTACGAGCAGTACTTC. It translates to CASSYGTGKSYEQYF.

The chain couples TRBV7-2 to TRBJ1-1; D is perhaps TRBD1 (5 bases). The CDR3 has 16 amino acids. Germline V gene sequence: CDR1 SGHTA, CDR2 FQGNSA. Deletions cut 7 bases from V and 2 bases from J, with 20 bases between. The CDR3 sequence: CASTNPQGHANTEAFF. The CDR3, as DNA: TGTGCCAGCACCAACCCGCAGGGCCACGCAAACACTGAAGCTTTCTTT.

In nucleotides, the CDR3 is TGTGCCAGCAGCCTCGACGGGGGACAGGGAAGCACCGGGGAGCTGTTTTTT. Translated, it gives CASSLDGGQGSTGELFF. The chain carries TRBV9 and TRBJ2-2; 9 bases align to TRBD1. The CDR3 is 17 amino acids. Germline V gene lookup returns CDR1 SGDLS and CDR2 YYNGEE. Unmatched junction bases numbered 11, after V lost 4 bases and J lost 4 bases.